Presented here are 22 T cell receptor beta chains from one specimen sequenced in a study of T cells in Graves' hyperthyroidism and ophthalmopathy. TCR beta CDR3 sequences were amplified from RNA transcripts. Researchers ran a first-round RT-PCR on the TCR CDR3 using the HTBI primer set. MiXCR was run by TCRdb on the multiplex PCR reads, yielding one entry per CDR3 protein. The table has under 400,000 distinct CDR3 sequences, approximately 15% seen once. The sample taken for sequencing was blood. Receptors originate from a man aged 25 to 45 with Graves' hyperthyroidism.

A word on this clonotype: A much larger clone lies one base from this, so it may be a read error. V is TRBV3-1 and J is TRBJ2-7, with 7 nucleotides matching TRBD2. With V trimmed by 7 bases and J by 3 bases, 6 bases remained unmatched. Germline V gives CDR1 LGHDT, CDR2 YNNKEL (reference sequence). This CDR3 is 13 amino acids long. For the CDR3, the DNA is TGTGCCAGCAAGTCTAGCGGTGGCTACGAGCAGTACTTC. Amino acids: CASKSSGGYEQYF.

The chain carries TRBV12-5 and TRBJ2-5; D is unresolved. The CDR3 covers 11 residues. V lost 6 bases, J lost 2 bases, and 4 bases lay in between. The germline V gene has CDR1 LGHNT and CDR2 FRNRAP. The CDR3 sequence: CASGRQETQYF. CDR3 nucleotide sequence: TGTGCTAGTGGCCGTCAAGAGACCCAGTACTTC.

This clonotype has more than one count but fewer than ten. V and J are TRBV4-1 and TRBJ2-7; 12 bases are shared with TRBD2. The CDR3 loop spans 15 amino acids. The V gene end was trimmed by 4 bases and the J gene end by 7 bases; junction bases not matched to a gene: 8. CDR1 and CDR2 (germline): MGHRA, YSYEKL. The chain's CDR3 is CASSLRLAGEYEQYF. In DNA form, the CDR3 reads TGCGCCAGCAGCCTGAGACTAGCGGGAGAATATGAGCAGTACTTC.

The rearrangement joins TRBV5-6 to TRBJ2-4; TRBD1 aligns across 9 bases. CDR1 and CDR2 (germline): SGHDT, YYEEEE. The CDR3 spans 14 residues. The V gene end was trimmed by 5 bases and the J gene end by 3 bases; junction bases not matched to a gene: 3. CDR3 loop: CASRKGQGKNIQYF. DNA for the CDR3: TGTGCCAGCAGGAAGGGACAGGGCAAAAACATTCAGTACTTC.

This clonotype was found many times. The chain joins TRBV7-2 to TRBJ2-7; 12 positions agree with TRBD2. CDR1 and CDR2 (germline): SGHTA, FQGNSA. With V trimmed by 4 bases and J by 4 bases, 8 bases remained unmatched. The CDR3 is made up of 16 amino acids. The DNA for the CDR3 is TGTGCCAGCAGCTCACCCCTAGCGGGAGGGCCTTACGAGCAGTACTTC. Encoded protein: CASSSPLAGGPYEQYF.

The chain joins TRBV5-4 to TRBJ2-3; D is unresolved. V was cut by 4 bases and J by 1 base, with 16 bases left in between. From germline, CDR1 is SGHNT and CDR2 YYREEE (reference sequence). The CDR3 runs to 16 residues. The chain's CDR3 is CASSHFILRRTDTQYF. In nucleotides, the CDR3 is TGTGCCAGCAGCCACTTCATACTGAGGCGCACAGATACGCAGTATTTT.

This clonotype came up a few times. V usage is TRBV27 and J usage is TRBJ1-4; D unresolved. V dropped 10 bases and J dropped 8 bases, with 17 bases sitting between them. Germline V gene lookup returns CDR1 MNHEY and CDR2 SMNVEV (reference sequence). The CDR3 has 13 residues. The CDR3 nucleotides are TGTGCCACCCGTGACTCGGGTGGGGAAAAACTGTTTTTT. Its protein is CATRDSGGEKLFF.

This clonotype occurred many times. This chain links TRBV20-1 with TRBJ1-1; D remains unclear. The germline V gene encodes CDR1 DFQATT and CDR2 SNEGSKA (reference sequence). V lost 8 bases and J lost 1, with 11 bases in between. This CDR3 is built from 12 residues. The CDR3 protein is CSLPVPNTEAFF. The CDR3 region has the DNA TGCAGTCTCCCAGTCCCGAACACTGAAGCTTTCTTT.

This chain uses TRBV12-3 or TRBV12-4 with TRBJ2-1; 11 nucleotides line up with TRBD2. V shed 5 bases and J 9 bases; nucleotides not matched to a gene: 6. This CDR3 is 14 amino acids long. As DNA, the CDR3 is TGTGCCAGCAGTCAATCTAGCGGGAGGACTGAGCAGTTCTTC. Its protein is CASSQSSGRTEQFF.

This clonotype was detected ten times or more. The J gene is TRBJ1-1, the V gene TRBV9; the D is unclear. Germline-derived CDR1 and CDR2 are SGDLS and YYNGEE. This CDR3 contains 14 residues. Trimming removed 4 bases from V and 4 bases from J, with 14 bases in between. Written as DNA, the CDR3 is TGTGCCAGCAGCCGAACCGTGCGGGGCACTGAAGCTTTCTTT. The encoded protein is CASSRTVRGTEAFF. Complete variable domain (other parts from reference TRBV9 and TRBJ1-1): DSGVTQTPKHLITATGQRVTLRCSPRSGDLSVYWYQQSLDQGLQFLIQYYNGEERAKGNILERFSAQQFPDLHSELNLSSLELGDSALYFCASSRTVRGTEAFFGQGTRLTVV.

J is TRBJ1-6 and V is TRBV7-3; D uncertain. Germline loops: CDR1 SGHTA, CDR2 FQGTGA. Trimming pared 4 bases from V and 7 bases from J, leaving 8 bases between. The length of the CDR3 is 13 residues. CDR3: CASSSQRNSPLHF. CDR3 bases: TGTGCCAGCAGCTCCCAGAGAAATTCACCCCTCCACTTT.

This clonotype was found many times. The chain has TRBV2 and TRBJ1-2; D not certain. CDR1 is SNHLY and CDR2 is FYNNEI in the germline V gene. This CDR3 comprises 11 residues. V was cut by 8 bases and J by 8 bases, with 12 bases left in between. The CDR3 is CASGTLRGYTF. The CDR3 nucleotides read TGTGCCAGCGGCACTCTGCGGGGCTACACCTTC.

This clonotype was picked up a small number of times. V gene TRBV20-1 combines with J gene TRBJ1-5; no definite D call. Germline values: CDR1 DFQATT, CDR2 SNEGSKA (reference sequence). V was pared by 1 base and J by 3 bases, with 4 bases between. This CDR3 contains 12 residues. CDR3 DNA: TGCAGTGCTAGAGCTAACAATCAGCCCCAGCATTTT. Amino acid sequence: CSARANNQPQHF.

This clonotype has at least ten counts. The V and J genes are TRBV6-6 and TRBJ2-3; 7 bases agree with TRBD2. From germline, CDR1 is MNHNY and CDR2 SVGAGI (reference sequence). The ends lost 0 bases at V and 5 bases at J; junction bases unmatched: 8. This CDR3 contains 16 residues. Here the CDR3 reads CASSYSGTTWRDTQYF. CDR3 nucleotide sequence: TGTGCCAGCAGTTACTCGGGGACTACTTGGAGAGATACGCAGTATTTT.

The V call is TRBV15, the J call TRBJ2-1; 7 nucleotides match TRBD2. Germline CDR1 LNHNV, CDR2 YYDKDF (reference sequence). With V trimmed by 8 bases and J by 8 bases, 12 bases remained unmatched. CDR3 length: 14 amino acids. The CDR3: CATGRALGTDEQFF. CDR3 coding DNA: TGTGCCACCGGGAGGGCCTTGGGGACGGATGAGCAGTTCTTC.

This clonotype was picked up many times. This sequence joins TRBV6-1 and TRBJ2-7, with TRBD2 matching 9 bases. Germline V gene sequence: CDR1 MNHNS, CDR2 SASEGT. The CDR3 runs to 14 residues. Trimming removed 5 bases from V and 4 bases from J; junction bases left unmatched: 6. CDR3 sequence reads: CASSIAGEAYEQYF. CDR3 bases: TGTGCCAGCAGTATAGCGGGAGAGGCGTACGAGCAGTACTTC.

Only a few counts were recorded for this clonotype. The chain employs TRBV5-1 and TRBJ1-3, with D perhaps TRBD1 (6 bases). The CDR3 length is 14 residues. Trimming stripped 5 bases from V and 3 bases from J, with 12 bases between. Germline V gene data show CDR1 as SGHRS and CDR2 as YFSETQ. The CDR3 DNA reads TGCGCCAGCAGACCAGGACAGCTTGGAAACACCATATATTTT. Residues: CASRPGQLGNTIYF.

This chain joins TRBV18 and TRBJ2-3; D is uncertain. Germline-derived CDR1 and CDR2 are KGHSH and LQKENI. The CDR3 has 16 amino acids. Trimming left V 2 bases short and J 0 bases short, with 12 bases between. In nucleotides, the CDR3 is TGTGCCAGCTCACCATTCGAGACCACTAGCACAGATACGCAGTATTTT. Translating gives CASSPFETTSTDTQYF.

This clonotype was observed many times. The CDR3 region is CASSQGRSTEAFF. The CDR3, as DNA: TGTGCCAGCTCTCAGGGGCGGAGCACTGAAGCTTTCTTT. This chain links TRBV28 with TRBJ1-1; D possibly corresponds to TRBD1 (6 bases). V was clipped by 8 bases and J by 4 bases, with 14 bases between them. The CDR3 has 13 amino acids. CDR1 and CDR2 from the germline V gene are MDHEN and SYDVKM.

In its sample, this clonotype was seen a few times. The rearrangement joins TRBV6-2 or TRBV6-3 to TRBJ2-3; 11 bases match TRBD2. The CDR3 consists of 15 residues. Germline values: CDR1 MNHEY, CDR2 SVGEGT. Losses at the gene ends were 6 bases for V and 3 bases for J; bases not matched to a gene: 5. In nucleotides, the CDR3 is TGTGCCAGCAGAAAACTAGCGGGAGTAACAGATACGCAGTATTTT. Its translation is CASRKLAGVTDTQYF.

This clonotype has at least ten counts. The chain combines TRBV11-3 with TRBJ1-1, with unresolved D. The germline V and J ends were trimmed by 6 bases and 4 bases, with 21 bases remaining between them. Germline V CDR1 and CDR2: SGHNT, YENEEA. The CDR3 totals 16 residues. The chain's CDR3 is CASSSLGPQKGTEAFF. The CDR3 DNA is TGTGCCAGCAGTTCTCTCGGACCCCAAAAGGGCACTGAAGCTTTCTTT.

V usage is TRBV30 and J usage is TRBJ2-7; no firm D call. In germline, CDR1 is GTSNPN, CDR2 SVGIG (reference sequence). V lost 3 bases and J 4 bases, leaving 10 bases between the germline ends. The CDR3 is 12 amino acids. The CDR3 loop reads CAWRQLDYEQYF. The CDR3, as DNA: TGTGCCTGGAGGCAACTGGATTACGAGCAGTACTTC.